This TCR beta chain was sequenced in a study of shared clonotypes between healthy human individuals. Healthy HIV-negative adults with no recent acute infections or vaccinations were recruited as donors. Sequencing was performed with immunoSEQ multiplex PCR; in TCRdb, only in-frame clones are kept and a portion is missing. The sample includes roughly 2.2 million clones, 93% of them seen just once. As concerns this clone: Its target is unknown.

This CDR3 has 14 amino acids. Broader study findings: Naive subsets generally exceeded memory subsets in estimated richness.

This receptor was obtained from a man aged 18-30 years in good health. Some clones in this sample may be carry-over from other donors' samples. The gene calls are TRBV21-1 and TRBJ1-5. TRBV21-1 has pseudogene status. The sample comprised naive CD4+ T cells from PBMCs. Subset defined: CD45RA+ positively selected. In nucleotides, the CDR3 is TGTGCCAGCACCCACCCGAGGTCAAATCAGCCCCAGCATTTT. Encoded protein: CASTHPRSNQPQHF.